Described below is a single T cell receptor (beta chain) sequence and its context. Clones were read by immunoSEQ multiplex PCR, and TCRdb kept only the in-frame ones, dropping some. The sample has around 99,000 clones; almost 90% are singletons. This specimen comes from a study of OX40 agonist ivuxolimab in advanced cancers. The V gene's germline CDR1 is MGHRA and CDR2 YSYEKL. The CDR3 is 14 residues long. V dropped 6 bases and J dropped 7; count of bases not matched to a gene: 4. The source is an adult with an advanced solid tumor such as melanoma, head and neck, liver or kidney cancer. The chain couples TRBV4-1 to TRBJ2-1; 12 positions match TRBD2. Here the sequenced sample was CD4+ or CD8+ T cells sorted from blood, taken in a trial of the OX40 agonist ivuxolimab. The CDR3 region has the DNA TGCGCCAGCAGGCGGACTAGCGGGACGAATGAGCAGTTCTTC. Translated, it gives CASRRTSGTNEQFF.